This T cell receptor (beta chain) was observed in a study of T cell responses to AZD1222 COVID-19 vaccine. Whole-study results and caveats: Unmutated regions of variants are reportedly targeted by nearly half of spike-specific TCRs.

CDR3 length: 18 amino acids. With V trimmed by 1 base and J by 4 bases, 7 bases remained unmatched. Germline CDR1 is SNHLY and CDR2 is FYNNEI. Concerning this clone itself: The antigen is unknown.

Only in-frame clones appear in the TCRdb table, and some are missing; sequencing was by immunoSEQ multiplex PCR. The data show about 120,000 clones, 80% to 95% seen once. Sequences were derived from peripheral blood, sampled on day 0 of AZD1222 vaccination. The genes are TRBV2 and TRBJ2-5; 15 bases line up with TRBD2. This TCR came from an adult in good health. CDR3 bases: TGTGCCAGCAGTGAAGTGGGGACTAGCGGGAGGCTAGGAGAGACCCAGTACTTC. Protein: CASSEVGTSGRLGETQYF.